This T cell receptor (beta chain) was sequenced in a study of blood T cells in healthy people across ages. Study background: The capture of about one barcoded beta molecule per two T cells was achieved by template switching.

This CDR3 contains 15 residues. V lost 4 bases, J lost 0 bases, and 4 bases stayed unmatched. CDR1 and CDR2 (germline): DFQATT, SNEGSKA (reference sequence). Samples had at least 6.5 million PBMCs isolated from them. A second PCR of 7 to 11 cycles used a sample-barcoded 5' primer and a J-beta primer mix. One entry per CDR3 protein results from TCRdb running MiXCR on the 5' RACE reads. The profile shows approximately 350,000 distinct CDR3 sequences, roughly half of them singletons. J is TRBJ2-3 and V is TRBV20-1; TRBD2 matches 10 bases. Sequenced sample: blood. This clonotype was sampled from a man in his fifties or sixties in good health. DNA for the CDR3: TGCAGTGCTACCAAGCGGGAGGGTAGCACAGATACGCAGTATTTT. This encodes CSATKREGSTDTQYF.